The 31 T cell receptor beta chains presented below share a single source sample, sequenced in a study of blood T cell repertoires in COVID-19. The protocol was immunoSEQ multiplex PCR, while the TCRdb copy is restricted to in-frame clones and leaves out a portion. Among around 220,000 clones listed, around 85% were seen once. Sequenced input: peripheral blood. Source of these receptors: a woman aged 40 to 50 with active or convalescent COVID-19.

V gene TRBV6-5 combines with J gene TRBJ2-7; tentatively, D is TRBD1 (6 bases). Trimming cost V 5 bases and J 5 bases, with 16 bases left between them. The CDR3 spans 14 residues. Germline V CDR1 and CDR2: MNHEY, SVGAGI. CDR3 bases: TGTGCCAGCAGTCGGGACACCGAGGTCCACGAGCAGTACTTC. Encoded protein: CASSRDTEVHEQYF.

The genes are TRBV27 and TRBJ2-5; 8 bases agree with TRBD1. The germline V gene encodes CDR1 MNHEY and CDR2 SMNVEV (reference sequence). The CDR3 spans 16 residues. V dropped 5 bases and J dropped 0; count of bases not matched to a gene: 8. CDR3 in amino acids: CASSQGWTGYQETQYF. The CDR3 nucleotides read TGTGCCAGCAGTCAGGGTTGGACAGGGTACCAAGAGACCCAGTACTTC.

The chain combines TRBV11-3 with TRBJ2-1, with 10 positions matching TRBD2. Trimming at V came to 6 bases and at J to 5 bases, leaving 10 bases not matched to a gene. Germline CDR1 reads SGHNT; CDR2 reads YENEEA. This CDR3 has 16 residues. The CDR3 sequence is CASSLYGLAEHNEQFF. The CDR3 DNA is TGTGCCAGCAGTTTGTACGGACTAGCGGAACACAATGAGCAGTTCTTC.

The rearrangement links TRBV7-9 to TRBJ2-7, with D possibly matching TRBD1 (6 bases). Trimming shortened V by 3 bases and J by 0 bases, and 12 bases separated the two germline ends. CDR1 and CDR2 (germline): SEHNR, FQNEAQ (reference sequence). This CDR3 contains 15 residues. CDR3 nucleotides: TGTGCCAGCAGCTTGGGGCAGGGGACCTCCTACGAGCAGTACGTC. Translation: CASSLGQGTSYEQYV.

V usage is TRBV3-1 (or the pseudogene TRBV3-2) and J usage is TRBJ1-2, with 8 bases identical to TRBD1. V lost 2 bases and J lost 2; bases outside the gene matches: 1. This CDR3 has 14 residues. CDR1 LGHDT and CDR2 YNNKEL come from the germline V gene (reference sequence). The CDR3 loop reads CASSQSGGNYGYTF. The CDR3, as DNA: TGTGCCAGCAGCCAATCAGGGGGCAACTATGGCTACACCTTC.

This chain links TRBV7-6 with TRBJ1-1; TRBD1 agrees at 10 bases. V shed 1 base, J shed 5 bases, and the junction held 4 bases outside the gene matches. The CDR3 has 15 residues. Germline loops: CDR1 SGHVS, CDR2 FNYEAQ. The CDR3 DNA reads TGTGCCAGCAGCTTAGGGGGGACAGGGGCAACTGAAGCTTTCTTT. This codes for CASSLGGTGATEAFF. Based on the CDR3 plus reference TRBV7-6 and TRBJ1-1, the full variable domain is GAGVSQSPRYKVTKRGQDVALRCDPISGHVSLYWYRQALGQGPEFLTYFNYEAQQDKSGLPNDRFSAERPEGSISTLTIQRTEQRDSAMYRCASSLGGTGATEAFFGQGTRLTVV.

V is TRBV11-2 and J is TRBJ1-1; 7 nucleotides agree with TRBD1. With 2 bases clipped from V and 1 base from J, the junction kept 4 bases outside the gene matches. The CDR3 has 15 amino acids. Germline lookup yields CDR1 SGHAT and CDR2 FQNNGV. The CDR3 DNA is TGTGCCAGCAGCTTAAGGGGGCAGAAGAACACTGAAGCTTTCTTT. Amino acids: CASSLRGQKNTEAFF.

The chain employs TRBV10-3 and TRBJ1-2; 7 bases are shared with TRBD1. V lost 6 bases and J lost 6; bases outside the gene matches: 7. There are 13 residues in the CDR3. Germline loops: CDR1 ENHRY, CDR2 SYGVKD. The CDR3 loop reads CAIRGQQEDGYTF. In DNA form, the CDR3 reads TGTGCCATCAGGGGACAGCAAGAGGATGGCTACACCTTC.

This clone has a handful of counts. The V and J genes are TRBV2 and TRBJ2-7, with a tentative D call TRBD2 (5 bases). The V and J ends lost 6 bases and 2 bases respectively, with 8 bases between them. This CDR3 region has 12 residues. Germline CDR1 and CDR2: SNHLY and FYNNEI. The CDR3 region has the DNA TGTGCCAGCAGGGACTCCGCCTACGAGCAGTACTTC. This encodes CASRDSAYEQYF.

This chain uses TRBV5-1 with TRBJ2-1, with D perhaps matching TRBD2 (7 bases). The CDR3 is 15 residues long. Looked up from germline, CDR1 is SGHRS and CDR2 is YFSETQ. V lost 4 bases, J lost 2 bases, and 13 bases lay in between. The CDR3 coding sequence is TGCGCCAGCAGCATAGGGGGGGCCACCTACAATGAGCAGTTCTTC. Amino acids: CASSIGGATYNEQFF.

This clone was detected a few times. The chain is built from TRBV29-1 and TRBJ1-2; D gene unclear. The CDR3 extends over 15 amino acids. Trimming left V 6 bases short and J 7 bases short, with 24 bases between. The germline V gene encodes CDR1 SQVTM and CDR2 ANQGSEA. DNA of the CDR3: TGCAGCGTAGTGCCCAAGAGTCGGACTTATAGTGGCTACACCTTC. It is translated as CSVVPKSRTYSGYTF.

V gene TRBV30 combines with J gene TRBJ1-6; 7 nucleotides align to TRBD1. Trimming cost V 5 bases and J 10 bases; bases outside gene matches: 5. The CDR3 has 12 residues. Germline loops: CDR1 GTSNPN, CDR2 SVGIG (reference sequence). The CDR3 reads CAWGDSFSPLHF. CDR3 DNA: TGTGCCTGGGGGGACAGTTTCTCACCCCTCCACTTT.

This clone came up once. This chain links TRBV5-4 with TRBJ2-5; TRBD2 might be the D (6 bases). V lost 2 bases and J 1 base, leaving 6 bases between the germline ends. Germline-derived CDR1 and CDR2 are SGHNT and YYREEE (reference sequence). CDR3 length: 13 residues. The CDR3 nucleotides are TGTGCCAGCAGCTTCGGGGGCCAAGAGACCCAGTACTTC. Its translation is CASSFGGQETQYF.

The DNA for the CDR3 is TGTGCCAGCAGCCTTAGCTTGGAGACCCAGTACTTC. Its translation: CASSLSLETQYF. The rearrangement links TRBV5-8 to TRBJ2-5; no reliable D call. This CDR3 is built from 12 residues. CDR1 SGHTS and CDR2 YDEGEE come from the germline V gene. The V end was cut by 4 bases, the J end by 5 bases, with 9 bases between.

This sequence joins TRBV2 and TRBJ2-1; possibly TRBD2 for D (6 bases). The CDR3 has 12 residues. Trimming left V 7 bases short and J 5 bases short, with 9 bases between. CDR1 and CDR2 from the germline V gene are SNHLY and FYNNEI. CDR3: CASMRGDNEQFF. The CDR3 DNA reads TGTGCCAGCATGCGGGGTGACAATGAGCAGTTCTTC.

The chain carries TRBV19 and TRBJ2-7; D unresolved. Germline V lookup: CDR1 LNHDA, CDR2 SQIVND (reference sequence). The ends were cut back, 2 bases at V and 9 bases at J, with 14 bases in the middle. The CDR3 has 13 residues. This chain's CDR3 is CASSIRFGEAQYF. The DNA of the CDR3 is TGTGCCAGTAGTATACGATTCGGAGAGGCGCAGTACTTC.

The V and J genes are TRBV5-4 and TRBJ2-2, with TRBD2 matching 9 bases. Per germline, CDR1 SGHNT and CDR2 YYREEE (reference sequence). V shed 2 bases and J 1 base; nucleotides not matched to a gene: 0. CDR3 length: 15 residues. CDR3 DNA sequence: TGTGCCAGCAGCTTAGCGGGGGGGAACACCGGGGAGCTGTTTTTT. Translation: CASSLAGGNTGELFF.

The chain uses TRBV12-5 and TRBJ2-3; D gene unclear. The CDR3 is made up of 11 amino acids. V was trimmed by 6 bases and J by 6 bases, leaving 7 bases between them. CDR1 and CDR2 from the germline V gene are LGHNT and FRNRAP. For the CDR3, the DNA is TGTGCTAGTGGGGGCCGGGATACGCAGTATTTT. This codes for CASGGRDTQYF.

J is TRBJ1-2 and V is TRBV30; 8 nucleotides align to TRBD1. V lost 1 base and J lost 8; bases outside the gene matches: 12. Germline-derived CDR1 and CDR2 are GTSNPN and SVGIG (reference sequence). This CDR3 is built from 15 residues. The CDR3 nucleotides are TGTGCCTGGAGTGCGAAAGGACAGGGAGTAAGCGGCTACACCTTC. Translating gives CAWSAKGQGVSGYTF.

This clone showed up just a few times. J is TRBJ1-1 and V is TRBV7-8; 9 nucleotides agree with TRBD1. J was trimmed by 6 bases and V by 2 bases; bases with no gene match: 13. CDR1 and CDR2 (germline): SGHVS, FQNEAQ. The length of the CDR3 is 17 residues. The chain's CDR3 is CASSLTAYRGRRPEAFF. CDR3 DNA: TGTGCCAGCAGCTTAACGGCTTACAGGGGGCGCCGGCCTGAAGCTTTCTTT.

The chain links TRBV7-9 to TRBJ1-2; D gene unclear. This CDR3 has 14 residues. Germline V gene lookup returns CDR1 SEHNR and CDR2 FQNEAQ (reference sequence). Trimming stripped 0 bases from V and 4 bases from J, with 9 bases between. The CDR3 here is CASSLAGSSYGYTF. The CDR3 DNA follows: TGTGCCAGCAGCTTAGCGGGCAGTTCCTATGGCTACACCTTC. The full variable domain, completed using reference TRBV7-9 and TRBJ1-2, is DTGVSQNPRHKITKRGQNVTFRCDPISEHNRLYWYRQTLGQGPEFLTYFQNEAQLEKSRLLSDRFSAERPKGSFSTLEIQRTEQGDSAMYLCASSLAGSSYGYTFGSGTRLTVV.

The CDR3 loop is CASSLELRTMARDTEAFF. CDR3 nucleotide sequence: TGTGCCAGCAGCTTGGAGCTACGGACAATGGCTCGGGACACTGAAGCTTTCTTT. The chain employs TRBV5-5 and TRBJ1-1; D may be TRBD1 (5 bases). Germline CDR1 is SGHKS and CDR2 is YYEKEE (reference sequence). This CDR3 has 18 residues. V was shortened by 0 bases and J by 3 bases, with 21 bases between the two germline ends.

This chain's CDR3 is CASSLASGGPYNEQFF. CDR3 nucleotide sequence: TGTGCCAGCAGCTTAGCGTCGGGGGGACCCTACAATGAGCAGTTCTTC. The rearrangement links TRBV11-3 to TRBJ2-1; TRBD2 matches at 7 bases. The V segment lost 1 base and the J segment 2 bases; nucleotides outside the gene matches: 5. The CDR3 length is 16 residues. Per the germline V gene, CDR1 is SGHNT and CDR2 is YENEEA.

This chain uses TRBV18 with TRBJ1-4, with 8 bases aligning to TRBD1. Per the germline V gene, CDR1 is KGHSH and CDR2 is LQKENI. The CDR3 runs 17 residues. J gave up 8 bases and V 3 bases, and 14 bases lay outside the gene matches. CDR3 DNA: TGTGCCAGCTCACCTAACCCCCCCTCAGGGGGCGGGGAAAAACTGTTTTTT. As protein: CASSPNPPSGGGEKLFF.

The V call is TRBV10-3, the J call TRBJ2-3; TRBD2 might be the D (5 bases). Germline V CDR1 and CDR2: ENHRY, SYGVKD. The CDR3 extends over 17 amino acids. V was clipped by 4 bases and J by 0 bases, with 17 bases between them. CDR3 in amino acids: CAISVPAAESSTDTQYF. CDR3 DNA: TGTGCCATCAGTGTCCCTGCAGCGGAATCTAGCACAGATACGCAGTATTTT.

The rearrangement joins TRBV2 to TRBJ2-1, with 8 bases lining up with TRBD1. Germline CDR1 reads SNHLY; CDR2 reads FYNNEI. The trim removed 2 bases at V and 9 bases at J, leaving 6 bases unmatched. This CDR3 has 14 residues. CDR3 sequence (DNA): TGTGCCAGCAGTGAAAGGCAGGGGGCCAGTGAGCAGTTCTTC. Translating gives CASSERQGASEQFF.

CDR3 sequence (DNA): TGCGCCAGCGCCTGGAGGGCTGAGACCCAGTACTTC. Amino acids: CASAWRAETQYF. This chain joins TRBV5-1 and TRBJ2-5; TRBD2 might be the D (6 bases). V was trimmed by 7 bases and J by 5 bases, leaving 12 bases between them. This CDR3 is 12 amino acids long. The germline V gene has CDR1 SGHRS and CDR2 YFSETQ.

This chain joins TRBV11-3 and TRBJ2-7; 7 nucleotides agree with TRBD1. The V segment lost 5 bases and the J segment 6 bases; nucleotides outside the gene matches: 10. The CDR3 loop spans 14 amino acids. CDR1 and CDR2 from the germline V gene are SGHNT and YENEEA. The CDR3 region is CASSVTGQVAEQYF. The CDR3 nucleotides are TGTGCCAGCAGCGTTACTGGACAGGTAGCCGAGCAGTACTTC. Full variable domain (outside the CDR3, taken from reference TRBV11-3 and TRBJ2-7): EAGVVQSPRYKIIEKKQPVAFWCNPISGHNTLYWYLQNLGQGPELLIRYENEEAVDDSQLPKDRFSAERLKGVDSTLKIQPAELGDSAVYLCASSVTGQVAEQYFGPGTRLTVT.

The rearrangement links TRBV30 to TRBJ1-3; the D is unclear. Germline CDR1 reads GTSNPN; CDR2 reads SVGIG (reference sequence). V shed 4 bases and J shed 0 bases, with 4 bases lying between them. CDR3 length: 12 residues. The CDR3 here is CAWKSSGNTIYF. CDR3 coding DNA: TGTGCCTGGAAGAGCTCTGGAAACACCATATATTTT. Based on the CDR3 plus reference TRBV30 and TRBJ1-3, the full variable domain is SQTIHQWPATLVQPVGSPLSLECTVEGTSNPNLYWYRQAAGRGLQLLFYSVGIGQISSEVPQNLSASRPQDRQFILSSKKLLLSDSGFYLCAWKSSGNTIYFGEGSWLTVV.

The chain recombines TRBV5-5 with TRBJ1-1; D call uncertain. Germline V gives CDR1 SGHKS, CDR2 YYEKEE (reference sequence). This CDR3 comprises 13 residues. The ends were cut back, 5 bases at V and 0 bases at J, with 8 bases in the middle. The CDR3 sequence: CASRFGLNTEAFF. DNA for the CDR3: TGTGCCAGCAGATTTGGGCTGAACACTGAAGCTTTCTTT.

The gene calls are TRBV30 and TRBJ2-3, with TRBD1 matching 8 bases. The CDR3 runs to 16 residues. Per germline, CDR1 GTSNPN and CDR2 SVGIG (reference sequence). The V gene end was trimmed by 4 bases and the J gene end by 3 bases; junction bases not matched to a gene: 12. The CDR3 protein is CAWNHPRQGWTDTQYF. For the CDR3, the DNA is TGTGCCTGGAACCATCCGAGACAGGGGTGGACAGATACGCAGTATTTT.